Listed below are T cell receptor beta chains from one sample, sequenced in a study of T cells in tumors after PD-1 blockade. Using immunoSEQ multiplex PCR, the repertoire was profiled, and TCRdb retains in-frame clones only, with some absent. The table includes about 15,000 clones, 65% to 70% detected once. The source material was tumor tissue, sampled after anti-PD-1 treatment. These receptors came from a human donor with cutaneous squamous cell carcinoma. The CDR3 runs from the conserved cysteine through the conserved F or W. D genes are given only for firm matches. A clone size is listed for some rows: how often the clone was seen (once, few, many), or a class if it is expanded.

V gene: TRBV9
clone size: .
J gene: TRBJ2-1
D gene: TRBD2
CDR3 DNA: TGTGCCAGCAGCACCCCGACTAGCGGGATAGGTAATGAGCAGTTCTTC
CDR3 protein: CASSTPTSGIGNEQFF

V gene: TRBV18
clone size: few
J gene: TRBJ2-1
D gene: .
CDR3 DNA: TGTGCCAGCTCACCACCGAGTAGGGGGGGTGATGAGCAGTTCTTC
CDR3 protein: CASSPPSRGGDEQFF

V gene: TRBV9
clone size: .
J gene: TRBJ2-1
D gene: .
CDR3 DNA: TGTGCCAGCAGCGTATCCCCCGTGCTGTATGAGCAGTTCTTC
CDR3 protein: CASSVSPVLYEQFF

V gene: TRBV7-8
clone size: .
J gene: TRBJ1-5
D gene: TRBD1
CDR3 DNA: TGTGCCAGCAGCTTAGCGGTAACAGGGGGGCATCAGCCCCAGCATTTT
CDR3 protein: CASSLAVTGGHQPQHF

V gene: TRBV6-2/TRBV6-3
clone size: .
J gene: TRBJ2-7
D gene: .
CDR3 DNA: TGTGCCAGCAGTTACAGAACCTACGAGCAGTACTTC
CDR3 protein: CASSYRTYEQYF

V gene: TRBV2
clone size: once
J gene: TRBJ2-1
D gene: .
CDR3 DNA: TGTGCCAGCAGTGTAGGTCTGTACAATGAGCAGTTCTTC
CDR3 protein: CASSVGLYNEQFF

V gene: TRBV11-2
clone size: few
J gene: TRBJ1-6
D gene: .
CDR3 DNA: TGTGCCAGCAGCTTAGTTGGTTCACCCCTCCACTTT
CDR3 protein: CASSLVGSPLHF

V gene: TRBV27
clone size: .
J gene: TRBJ2-1
D gene: TRBD2
CDR3 DNA: TGTGCCAGCGTCCCTCACGGCGGGGACTACCGGAGGAATGAGCAGTTCTTC
CDR3 protein: CASVPHGGDYRRNEQFF

V gene: TRBV2
clone size: few
J gene: TRBJ1-6
D gene: .
CDR3 DNA: TGTGCCAGCAGTGTGCCCCAGGGGAGCTCCTATAATTCACCCCTCCACTTT
CDR3 protein: CASSVPQGSSYNSPLHF

V gene: TRBV7-2
clone size: once
J gene: TRBJ2-3
D gene: .
CDR3 DNA: TGTGCCAGCAGCTTAGCGGGACGGCCCGGGGGTAGAGATACGCAGTATTTT
CDR3 protein: CASSLAGRPGGRDTQYF

V gene: TRBV2
clone size: .
J gene: TRBJ1-5
D gene: .
CDR3 DNA: TGTGCCAGCAGTGACACCCTATCCAATCAGCCCCAGCATTTT
CDR3 protein: CASSDTLSNQPQHF

V gene: TRBV4-2
clone size: .
J gene: TRBJ2-1
D gene: TRBD1
CDR3 DNA: TGTGCCAGCAGCCCCCGGGACAGGGGTTACAATGAGCAGTTCTTC
CDR3 protein: CASSPRDRGYNEQFF

V gene: TRBV4-1
clone size: medium-sized
J gene: TRBJ2-3
D gene: .
CDR3 DNA: TGCGCCAGCAGCCAAGCCGACGGCACAGATACGCAGTATTTT
CDR3 protein: CASSQADGTDTQYF

V gene: TRBV5-6
clone size: .
J gene: TRBJ1-2
D gene: .
CDR3 DNA: TGTGCCAGCAGCTTGGATAGCACAGCGTATGGCTACACCTTC
CDR3 protein: CASSLDSTAYGYTF

V gene: TRBV7-8
clone size: .
J gene: TRBJ1-5
D gene: TRBD1
CDR3 DNA: TGTGCCAGCAGCTCAGACAGGGTACTACAGCCCCAGCATTTT
CDR3 protein: CASSSDRVLQPQHF

V gene: TRBV21-1
clone size: few
J gene: TRBJ1-1
D gene: .
CDR3 DNA: TGTGCCAGCAGCAAAGGGGTGCAGGGGCGGCGAGCTTTCTTT
CDR3 protein: CASSKGVQGRRAFF